This entry is about one TCR beta chain. Its antigen is as yet unknown. PCR amplification relied on 60 Vbeta primers (plus 13 Jbeta primers). Sequenced by immunoSEQ multiplex PCR; TCRdb stores in-frame clones only, minus some. The sample shows about 140,000 clones, around 80% of them seen only once. This sample stems from a study of cytomegalovirus exposure and HLA in healthy donors. This CDR3 region has 15 residues. The V gene's germline CDR1 is MDHEN and CDR2 SYDVKM. Germline trimming cut 5 bases from V and 9 bases from J; bases unmatched to any gene: 11. The study's findings and limits: Roughly even sequencing depth across donors was the assumption behind the presence/absence analyses. Some TCR beta chains (over 150 of them) were listed as cytomegalovirus-associated. Researchers reported that a few CMV-associated chains were confirmed in vitro as CMV antigen-specific.

Specimen: PBMCs. This TCR derives from a male donor in good health and CMV-seronegative. J is TRBJ1-5 and V is TRBV28; 9 positions agree with TRBD1. The CDR3 nucleotides are TGTGCCAGCAGTCCGGGACAGGGAACACTTTGGCCCCAGCATTTT. Protein: CASSPGQGTLWPQHF.